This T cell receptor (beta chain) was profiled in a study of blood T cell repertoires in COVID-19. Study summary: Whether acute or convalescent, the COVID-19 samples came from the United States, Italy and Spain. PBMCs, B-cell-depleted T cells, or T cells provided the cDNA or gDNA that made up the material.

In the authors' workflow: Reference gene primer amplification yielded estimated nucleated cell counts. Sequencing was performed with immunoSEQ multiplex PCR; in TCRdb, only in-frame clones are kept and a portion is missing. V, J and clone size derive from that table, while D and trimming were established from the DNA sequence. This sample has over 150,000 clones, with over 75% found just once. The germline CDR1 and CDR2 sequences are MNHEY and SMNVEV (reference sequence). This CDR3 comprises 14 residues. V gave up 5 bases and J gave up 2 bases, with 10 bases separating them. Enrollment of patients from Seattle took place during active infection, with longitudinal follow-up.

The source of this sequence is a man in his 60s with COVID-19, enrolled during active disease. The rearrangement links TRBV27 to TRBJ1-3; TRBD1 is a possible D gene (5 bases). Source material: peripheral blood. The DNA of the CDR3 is TGTGCCAGCAGTCCCGGGGGGACTGGAAACACCATATATTTT. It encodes CASSPGGTGNTIYF.